One T cell receptor (beta chain) is described in this entry. Antigen unknown. The data are from a study of T cell responses to AZD1222 COVID-19 vaccine. Findings and limits, study-wide: Nearly half of unique spike-specific TCRs reportedly avoided B.1.351 and B.1.1.7 mutated regions.

The CDR3 consists of 13 residues. Germline V gene data show CDR1 as DFQATT and CDR2 as SNEGSKA (reference sequence). Trimming removed 3 bases at V and 4 bases at J, with 10 bases between. The repertoire was sequenced with immunoSEQ multiplex PCR; TCRdb's copy has only in-frame clones and lacks some. Of 70,000 or so clones listed, 65% to 80% are singletons. Sequenced material: peripheral blood, taken on day 0 of AZD1222 vaccination. The TCR comes from an adult in good health. The V call is TRBV20-1, the J call TRBJ1-5; TRBD1 might be the D (6 bases). This chain's CDR3 is CSASGRGNQPQHF. The CDR3 DNA follows: TGCAGTGCTAGTGGGAGGGGGAATCAGCCCCAGCATTTT.